The entry that follows covers one TCR beta chain sequence. This entry belongs to a study of cytomegalovirus exposure and HLA in healthy donors. The PCR made use of 60 Vbeta and 13 Jbeta primers. This table comes from immunoSEQ multiplex PCR, and its TCRdb copy is limited to in-frame clones, with some not included. The top ten hold approximately 6.3% of the sample, which has 140,000 to 150,000 clones, roughly 79% seen once. The CDR3 runs to 15 residues. V gave up 3 bases and J gave up 0 bases; unmatched junction bases: 3. The germline V gene encodes CDR1 MGHDK and CDR2 SYGVNS. Source material: PBMCs. This TCR was sampled from a woman aged 40 to 50 in good health and CMV-seropositive. The genes are TRBV25-1 and TRBJ2-3, with 7 bases lining up with TRBD2. This chain's CDR3 is CASSDPAGSTDTQYF. As DNA, the CDR3 is TGTGCCAGCAGTGACCCAGCGGGGAGCACAGATACGCAGTATTTT. Using reference TRBV25-1 and TRBJ2-3 for the parts outside the CDR3, the full variable domain is EADIYQTPRYLVIGTGKKITLECSQTMGHDKMYWYQQDPGMELHLIHYSYGVNSTEKGDLSSESTVSRIRTEHFPLTLESARPSHTSQYLCASSDPAGSTDTQYFGPGTRLTVL.